This is a list of T cell receptor beta chains from one sample in a study of cytomegalovirus exposure and HLA in healthy donors. Measured with immunoSEQ multiplex PCR; TCRdb has only the in-frame clones, and not every one. Among 150,000 to 200,000 clones listed, 75% to 90% were seen once. The specimen sequenced was PBMCs. Receptors originate from a young woman in good health and CMV-seronegative. The CDR3 runs from the conserved cysteine through the conserved F or W. The D gene is left open where the match is weak. A row's size may be missing; if present it is once, few, many or a size class.

clone size: -; D gene: -; J gene: TRBJ1-1; V gene: TRBV30; CDR3 DNA: TGTGCCTGGAGTGTACTTCTGAACACTGAAGCTTTCTTT; CDR3 protein: CAWSVLLNTEAFF
clone size: -; D gene: TRBD2; J gene: TRBJ2-7; V gene: TRBV5-1; CDR3 DNA: TGCGCCAGCAGCTCAGGGCCAGCGGGAGGAAACTACGAGCAGTACTTC; CDR3 protein: CASSSGPAGGNYEQYF
clone size: -; D gene: TRBD2; J gene: TRBJ2-1; V gene: TRBV2; CDR3 DNA: TGTGCCAGCAGCGGCGGGACTAGCGGGGGGAAAATAATCGGTGAGCAGTTCTTC; CDR3 protein: CASSGGTSGGKIIGEQFF
clone size: -; D gene: TRBD1; J gene: TRBJ2-7; V gene: TRBV27; CDR3 DNA: TGTGCCAGCAGTTGGGGACAGGGAACGTTTTACGAGCAGTACTTC; CDR3 protein: CASSWGQGTFYEQYF
clone size: -; D gene: -; J gene: TRBJ2-7; V gene: TRBV28; CDR3 DNA: TGTGCCAGCAGTTCTCGGTACGGGGACGAGCAGTACTTC; CDR3 protein: CASSSRYGDEQYF
clone size: -; D gene: TRBD2; J gene: TRBJ2-7; V gene: TRBV10-3; CDR3 DNA: TGTGCCATCAAGACTAGCCTATCTGGGGACGAGCAGTACTTC; CDR3 protein: CAIKTSLSGDEQYF
clone size: -; D gene: TRBD2; J gene: TRBJ2-3; V gene: TRBV6-6; CDR3 DNA: TGTGCCAGCGTCCCGCGTCCAACGGGAGGTTCGTATTTT; CDR3 protein: CASVPRPTGGSYF
clone size: -; D gene: -; J gene: TRBJ2-7; V gene: TRBV19; CDR3 DNA: TGTGCCAGTAGTAATACTTCCGGGACACGCTACGAGCAGTACTTC; CDR3 protein: CASSNTSGTRYEQYF
clone size: few; D gene: -; J gene: TRBJ1-6; V gene: TRBV6-9; CDR3 DNA: TGTGCCAGCAAAATCCTGAGCTGGGCCCGACAGTTTTCACCCCTCCACTTT; CDR3 protein: CASKILSWARQFSPLHF
clone size: few; D gene: -; J gene: TRBJ2-7; V gene: TRBV6-5; CDR3 DNA: TGTGCCAGCAGCCTCCGATTAAACAGAGAGCAGTACTTC; CDR3 protein: CASSLRLNREQYF
clone size: -; D gene: -; J gene: TRBJ1-1; V gene: TRBV28; CDR3 DNA: TGTGCCAGCAGTTTAGAAGGGGGAATTGACACTGAAGCTTTCTTT; CDR3 protein: CASSLEGGIDTEAFF
clone size: -; D gene: -; J gene: TRBJ2-7; V gene: TRBV4-1; CDR3 DNA: TGCGCCAGCAGCCAAGATCCAGGGCCCTACGAGCAGTACTTC; CDR3 protein: CASSQDPGPYEQYF
clone size: -; D gene: -; J gene: TRBJ2-7; V gene: TRBV19; CDR3 DNA: TGTGCCAGTAGCAACAGGGTCTCTACCTACGAGCAGTACTTC; CDR3 protein: CASSNRVSTYEQYF
clone size: -; D gene: -; J gene: TRBJ2-3; V gene: TRBV9; CDR3 DNA: TGTGCCAGCAGCGCCCGACAGACAGATACGCAGTATTTT; CDR3 protein: CASSARQTDTQYF
clone size: -; D gene: TRBD2; J gene: TRBJ2-2; V gene: TRBV19; CDR3 DNA: TGTGCCAGTAGTATGGTGGGACTAGACACCGGGGAGCTGTTTTTT; CDR3 protein: CASSMVGLDTGELFF
clone size: -; D gene: -; J gene: TRBJ1-5; V gene: TRBV28; CDR3 DNA: TGTGCCACCTGGGGGGGAGAGGGTCAGCCCCAGCATTTT; CDR3 protein: CATWGGEGQPQHF
clone size: few; D gene: -; J gene: TRBJ1-1; V gene: TRBV28; CDR3 DNA: TGTGCCAGCAGTTTACCTACAGGCCTGAACACTGAAGCTTTCTTT; CDR3 protein: CASSLPTGLNTEAFF
clone size: -; D gene: TRBD2; J gene: TRBJ2-3; V gene: TRBV7-9; CDR3 DNA: TGTGCCAGCAGCTCGACTAGCGGGGGATTGGGTACGCAGTATTTT; CDR3 protein: CASSSTSGGLGTQYF
clone size: -; D gene: -; J gene: TRBJ2-7; V gene: TRBV7-6; CDR3 DNA: TGTGCCAGCAGCTTAGGATCCTACGAGCAGTACTTC; CDR3 protein: CASSLGSYEQYF
clone size: -; D gene: -; J gene: TRBJ1-1; V gene: TRBV7-9; CDR3 DNA: TGTGCCAGCAGACTAGGACAGTTCACTGAAGCTTTCTTT; CDR3 protein: CASRLGQFTEAFF
clone size: -; D gene: -; J gene: TRBJ2-2; V gene: TRBV19; CDR3 DNA: TGTGCCAGTACAAGCCGACATCAGAACACCGGGGAGCTGTTTTTT; CDR3 protein: CASTSRHQNTGELFF
clone size: -; D gene: TRBD1; J gene: TRBJ2-2; V gene: TRBV7-9; CDR3 DNA: TGTGCCAGCAGCCGCGACAGGGAAGTCTTAACCGGGGAGCTGTTTTTT; CDR3 protein: CASSRDREVLTGELFF
clone size: few; D gene: TRBD1; J gene: TRBJ2-7; V gene: TRBV9; CDR3 DNA: TGTGCCAGCAGCGCACAGGGGAGCTCGTCCTACGAGCAGTACTTC; CDR3 protein: CASSAQGSSSYEQYF
clone size: -; D gene: TRBD1; J gene: TRBJ1-1; V gene: TRBV6-1; CDR3 DNA: TGTGCCAGCAGTGGCCTTACAGGGGTCTTCATGAACACTGAAGCTTTCTTT; CDR3 protein: CASSGLTGVFMNTEAFF
clone size: -; D gene: -; J gene: TRBJ1-1; V gene: TRBV5-6; CDR3 DNA: TGTGCCAGCCTGCTAGCGGGTCGTAGAGCTTTCTTT; CDR3 protein: CASLLAGRRAFF
clone size: -; D gene: -; J gene: TRBJ1-1; V gene: TRBV5-1; CDR3 DNA: TGCGCCAGCAAAGTCAGGGAGAACACTGAAGCTTTCTTT; CDR3 protein: CASKVRENTEAFF
clone size: -; D gene: TRBD2; J gene: TRBJ2-1; V gene: TRBV5-4; CDR3 DNA: TGTGCCAGCAGCTCCGCGGGAGGGCCTGACGGGGGGCAGTTCTTC; CDR3 protein: CASSSAGGPDGGQFF
clone size: -; D gene: -; J gene: TRBJ1-6; V gene: TRBV21-1; CDR3 DNA: TGTGCCAGCCAGGGACAGTCCTATAATTCACCCCTCCACTTT; CDR3 protein: CASQGQSYNSPLHF